A single sample gave rise to the 25 T cell receptor beta chains below, sequenced in a study of blood T cells in healthy people across ages. Primed by a sample-barcoded 5' primer and a J-beta primer mix, a second PCR proceeded for about 6 to 12 cycles. TCRdb re-analysed the 5' RACE reads in MiXCR, keeping a single row per CDR3 protein. The sample records about 1.8 million distinct CDR3 sequences, roughly 49% being singletons. The specimen was blood. The receptors were sampled from a woman in her forties in good health.

The J gene is TRBJ2-7, the V gene TRBV7-8, with D possibly being TRBD1 (6 bases). V was shortened by 1 base and J by 0 bases, with 10 bases between the two germline ends. The V gene's germline CDR1 is SGHVS and CDR2 FQNEAQ. The CDR3 contains 15 residues. The CDR3, as DNA: TGTGCCAGCAGCTTAGAGGACAGCCTCTCCTACGAGCAGTACTTC. Translated, it gives CASSLEDSLSYEQYF.

V gene TRBV4-3 combines with J gene TRBJ1-1; D gene ambiguous. V gave up 0 bases and J gave up 3 bases, with 11 bases separating them. Germline V gene lookup returns CDR1 LGHNA and CDR2 YSLEER. The CDR3 spans 15 residues. CDR3 region: CASSQEAIAYTEAFF. CDR3 nucleotides: TGCGCCAGCAGCCAAGAAGCGATTGCATACACTGAAGCTTTCTTT.

V gene TRBV6-1 combines with J gene TRBJ2-7, with TRBD1 matching 7 bases. The CDR3 loop spans 15 amino acids. Germline-derived CDR1 and CDR2 are MNHNS and SASEGT. Losses at the gene ends were 6 bases for V and 2 bases for J; bases not matched to a gene: 10. This chain's CDR3 is CASREPGQRTYEQYF. As DNA, the CDR3 is TGTGCCAGCAGAGAACCGGGACAGAGGACCTACGAGCAGTACTTC.

The chain links TRBV4-3 to TRBJ2-4, with D possibly being TRBD2 (5 bases). The ends were cut back, 0 bases at V and 1 base at J, with 10 bases in the middle. The CDR3 sequence is 16 residues long. In germline, CDR1 is LGHNA, CDR2 YSLEER. CDR3 DNA sequence: TGCGCCAGCAGCCAAGATCGGGGTATGGCCAAAAACATTCAGTACTTC. The encoded protein is CASSQDRGMAKNIQYF.

The rearrangement joins TRBV5-4 to TRBJ2-5; perhaps TRBD1 as D (6 bases). The CDR3 loop spans 14 amino acids. With 4 bases removed from V and 5 bases from J, the gap between germline ends came to 15 bases. CDR1 and CDR2 (germline): SGHNT, YYREEE (reference sequence). The CDR3 DNA reads as TGTGCCAGCAGCCAGGGGCCTTTGGGGGAGACCCAGTACTTC. Amino acid sequence: CASSQGPLGETQYF.

This clonotype has just a few counts. The chain recombines TRBV29-1 with TRBJ2-1; 9 bases fit TRBD2. The CDR3 contains 13 residues. The V gene's germline CDR1 is SQVTM and CDR2 ANQGSEA. V was clipped by 6 bases and J by 5 bases; unmatched bases: 5. The CDR3 protein is CSVIAGANNEQFF. The CDR3 DNA is TGCAGCGTGATAGCGGGGGCTAACAATGAGCAGTTCTTC.

This rearrangement joins TRBV20-1 to TRBJ1-4; D not resolved. There are 14 residues in the CDR3. V lost 1 base and J 8 bases, leaving 14 bases between the germline ends. Germline V gene lookup returns CDR1 DFQATT and CDR2 SNEGSKA (reference sequence). The CDR3 DNA follows: TGCAGTGCTAGAGTGCTCGGGGAGGTAGAAAAACTGTTTTTT. Translating gives CSARVLGEVEKLFF.

V gene TRBV20-1 combines with J gene TRBJ2-1, with no clear D. Deletions cut 2 bases from V and 2 bases from J, with 22 bases between. Germline loops: CDR1 DFQATT, CDR2 SNEGSKA (reference sequence). The CDR3 length is 18 residues. The CDR3 is CSARSFSRPQSTYNEQFF. The CDR3, as DNA: TGCAGTGCTAGATCCTTTTCTCGCCCCCAGAGCACCTACAATGAGCAGTTCTTC.

A few counts support this clonotype. The chain recombines TRBV5-1 with TRBJ2-5, with a tentative D call TRBD2 (6 bases). V lost 0 bases, J lost 3 bases, and 15 bases lay in between. CDR1 and CDR2 (germline): SGHRS, YFSETQ. The CDR3 runs to 16 residues. The CDR3 is CASSLGPSWGEETQYF. The CDR3 DNA reads TGCGCCAGCAGCTTGGGGCCCAGCTGGGGGGAAGAGACCCAGTACTTC.

This clonotype was seen a handful of times. The chain carries TRBV12-3 or TRBV12-4 and TRBJ2-1; TRBD1 matches at 7 bases. The CDR3 has 15 amino acids. V lost 7 bases, J lost 9 bases, and 15 bases stayed unmatched. The CDR3 region is CASTPGTESRGEQFF. Here the CDR3 DNA reads TGTGCCAGCACCCCCGGGACAGAATCCAGGGGTGAGCAGTTCTTC.

The V call is TRBV15, the J call TRBJ2-6; TRBD1 matches 8 bases. Germline lookup yields CDR1 LNHNV and CDR2 YYDKDF (reference sequence). CDR3 length: 17 amino acids. Germline trimming cut 1 base from V and 3 bases from J; bases unmatched to any gene: 5. In DNA, the CDR3 is TGTGCCACCAGCAGAGCCCCAGGGGGCTTTGGGGCCAACGTCCTGACTTTC. It codes for CATSRAPGGFGANVLTF.

The chain uses TRBV20-1 and TRBJ2-3, with 13 nucleotides matching TRBD2. This CDR3 has 16 residues. Per the germline V gene, CDR1 is DFQATT and CDR2 is SNEGSKA (reference sequence). V gave up 6 bases and J gave up 1 base; unmatched junction bases: 7. The CDR3 protein is CSAAGLAGAGTDTQYF. Written as DNA, the CDR3 is TGCAGTGCCGCCGGACTAGCGGGGGCCGGCACAGATACGCAGTATTTT.

This clonotype was found many times. Here the CDR3 DNA reads TGCAGCGTTAGGGAAAGTCAAACAGGCCCCGACGAGCAGTACTTC. Amino acids: CSVRESQTGPDEQYF. This rearrangement joins TRBV29-1 to TRBJ2-7, with D perhaps TRBD1 (5 bases). CDR1 is SQVTM and CDR2 is ANQGSEA in the germline V gene. The length of the CDR3 is 15 residues. Trimming stripped 5 bases from V and 5 bases from J, with 22 bases between.

The chain uses TRBV6-6 and TRBJ2-5, with D possibly called TRBD1 or TRBD2 (5 bases each). Germline V gives CDR1 MNHNY, CDR2 SVGAGI (reference sequence). Trimming removed 5 bases at V and 7 bases at J, with 20 bases between. CDR3 length: 15 amino acids. CDR3 loop: CASSRRDEGPWTQYF. CDR3 nucleotides: TGTGCCAGCAGTCGACGGGACGAGGGCCCTTGGACCCAGTACTTC.

The chain links TRBV11-2 to TRBJ2-4; D gene ambiguous. This CDR3 spans 15 amino acids. The germline V gene has CDR1 SGHAT and CDR2 FQNNGV. V dropped 0 bases and J dropped 3 bases, with 9 bases sitting between them. The CDR3 DNA is TGTGCCAGCAGCTTAGACTGGACGGGCAAAAACATTCAGTACTTC. Amino acids: CASSLDWTGKNIQYF.

The chain recombines TRBV20-1 with TRBJ1-2; TRBD1 matches 10 bases. Unmatched junction bases numbered 4, after V lost 1 base and J lost 8 bases. This CDR3 region has 13 residues. Germline V gene sequence: CDR1 DFQATT, CDR2 SNEGSKA (reference sequence). The CDR3 DNA reads TGCAGTGCTAGAGGACAGGGGGCTTGGGGCTACACCTTC. This codes for CSARGQGAWGYTF.

The genes are TRBV20-1 and TRBJ1-4, with 7 bases fitting TRBD1. CDR1 and CDR2 (germline): DFQATT, SNEGSKA (reference sequence). This CDR3 is built from 14 residues. The junction had 10 bases not matched to a gene; V was cut back by 5 bases and J by 7 bases. The CDR3 DNA is TGCAGTGCTCCCACAGGGGAGTTTCGTGAAAAACTGTTTTTT. The encoded protein is CSAPTGEFREKLFF.

Remarks on this clonotype: A read error may account for a junction end that differs from germline. This chain connects TRBV7-9 to TRBJ2-5; D possibly matches TRBD1 or TRBD2 (6 bases each). From germline, CDR1 is SEHNR and CDR2 FQNEAQ (reference sequence). The CDR3 is 15 residues long. The DNA for the CDR3 is TGCGCCAGCAGCCCTCGTACCGGGGGCGGGGAGACCCAGTACTTC. It is translated as CASSPRTGGGETQYF. Variable domain in full (rest from reference TRBV7-9 and TRBJ2-5): DTGVSQNPRHKITKRGQNVTFRCDPISEHNRLYWYRQTLGQGPEFLTYFQNEAQLEKSRLLSDRFSAERPKGSFSTLEIQRTEQGDSAMYLCASSPRTGGGETQYFGPGTRLLVL.

The chain combines TRBV7-8 with TRBJ2-7; D is unresolved. Germline CDR1 and CDR2: SGHVS and FQNEAQ. This CDR3 is 16 amino acids long. V lost 1 base, J lost 3 bases, and 16 bases lay in between. CDR3 sequence: CASSLGAGGDYYEQYF. CDR3 DNA sequence: TGTGCCAGCAGCTTAGGGGCAGGCGGAGATTACTACGAGCAGTACTTC.

The chain is built from TRBV5-1 and TRBJ2-7; TRBD1 agrees at 8 bases. Germline CDR1 SGHRS, CDR2 YFSETQ. This CDR3 is built from 15 residues. The trim removed 4 bases at V and 3 bases at J, leaving 9 bases unmatched. The chain's CDR3 is CASSRGSQGVYEQYF. The CDR3 coding sequence is TGCGCCAGCAGCCGCGGCTCACAGGGGGTCTACGAGCAGTACTTC.

The sample holds a few counts of this clonotype. The chain has TRBV10-3 and TRBJ2-1, with 11 bases matching TRBD2. CDR1 is ENHRY and CDR2 is SYGVKD in the germline V gene. This CDR3 comprises 18 residues. J was trimmed by 0 bases and V by 1 base; bases with no gene match: 5. CDR3 DNA sequence: TGTGCCATCAGTGAGTTCCTTAGCGGGGGGGCCTCCTACAATGAGCAGTTCTTC. Amino acid sequence: CAISEFLSGGASYNEQFF.

The genes are TRBV5-1 and TRBJ2-1, with TRBD1 matching over 7 bases. With V trimmed by 5 bases and J by 8 bases, 10 bases remained unmatched. The CDR3 contains 14 residues. Germline-derived CDR1 and CDR2 are SGHRS and YFSETQ. The CDR3 protein is CASSQDRILDEQFF. CDR3 nucleotide sequence: TGCGCCAGCAGTCAGGACAGGATACTAGATGAGCAGTTCTTC.

This clonotype appeared a few times. This chain links TRBV10-3 with TRBJ2-3; 11 bases fit TRBD2. The germline gives CDR1 ENHRY, CDR2 SYGVKD. The ends lost 5 bases at V and 0 bases at J; junction bases unmatched: 7. The CDR3 is 17 amino acids. DNA of the CDR3: TGTGCCATCAGTACTAGCGGGGGTACCCCGAGCACAGATACGCAGTATTTT. Protein sequence: CAISTSGGTPSTDTQYF.

The chain uses TRBV20-1 and TRBJ2-5; 10 bases line up with TRBD2. This CDR3 contains 13 residues. From germline, CDR1 is DFQATT and CDR2 SNEGSKA (reference sequence). Trimming at V came to 6 bases and at J to 3 bases, leaving 4 bases not matched to a gene. CDR3 sequence: CSAPLAGKETQYF. The DNA for the CDR3 is TGCAGTGCACCACTAGCGGGGAAAGAGACCCAGTACTTC.

This clonotype was observed a handful of times. The rearrangement links TRBV15 to TRBJ1-5, with D possibly matching TRBD1 (5 bases). Germline-derived CDR1 and CDR2 are LNHNV and YYDKDF (reference sequence). V gave up 2 bases and J gave up 5 bases, with 16 bases separating them. The CDR3 runs to 16 residues. The CDR3 protein is CATSRPSAGSHQPQHF. Written as DNA, the CDR3 is TGTGCCACCAGCAGACCCTCAGCAGGGAGTCATCAGCCCCAGCATTTT.